This T cell receptor beta chain was recovered during a study of cytomegalovirus exposure and HLA in healthy donors. Study findings and constraints: The study dropped some indistinguishable V segments, TRBV6-2 and TRBV6-3 among them. A later analysis linked a missense variant in DCLRE1C to the trimming of TCR beta V and J genes. Analysis was performed later, and it showed HLA-associated TCR beta chains to be more clonally expanded than equally common others.

Amplification used 60 Vbeta primers and 13 Jbeta primers. Data came from immunoSEQ multiplex PCR; TCRdb stores just in-frame clones and leaves some out. The sample holds 90,000 to 150,000 clones, around three quarters seen once. This CDR3 comprises 14 residues. V lost 4 bases to trimming and J lost 3 bases, with 9 bases between them. Per the germline V gene, CDR1 is SGHAT and CDR2 is FQNNGV. This clone was seen more than once but under ten times. Antigen: not known. The clonotype originates from a woman in her twenties or thirties in good health and CMV-seropositive. V gene TRBV11-2 combines with J gene TRBJ1-4, with a tentative D call TRBD1 (5 bases). The specimen sequenced was PBMCs. CDR3 sequence: CASSSRAANEKLFF. The CDR3 bases are TGTGCCAGCAGCTCCAGGGCAGCTAATGAAAAACTGTTTTTT.